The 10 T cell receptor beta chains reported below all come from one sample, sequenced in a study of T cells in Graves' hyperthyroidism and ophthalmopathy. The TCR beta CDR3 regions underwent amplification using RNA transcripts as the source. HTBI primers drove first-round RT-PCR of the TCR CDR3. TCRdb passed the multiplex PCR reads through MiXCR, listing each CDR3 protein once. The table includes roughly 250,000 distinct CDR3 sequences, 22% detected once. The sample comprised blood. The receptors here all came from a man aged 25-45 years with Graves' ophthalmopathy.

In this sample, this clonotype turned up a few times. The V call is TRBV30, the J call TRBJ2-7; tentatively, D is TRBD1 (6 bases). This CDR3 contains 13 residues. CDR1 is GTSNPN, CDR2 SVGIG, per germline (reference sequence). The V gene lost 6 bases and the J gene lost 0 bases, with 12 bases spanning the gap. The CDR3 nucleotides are TGTGCCTGCTACCGGGACAACTCCTACGAGCAGTACTTC. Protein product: CACYRDNSYEQYF.

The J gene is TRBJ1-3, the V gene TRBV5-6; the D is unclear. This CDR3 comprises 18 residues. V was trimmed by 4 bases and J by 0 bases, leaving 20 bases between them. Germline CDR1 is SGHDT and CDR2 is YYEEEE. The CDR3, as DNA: TGTGCCAGCAGCGCGGGAGGAGCAACTTCCCACTCTGGAAACACCATATATTTT. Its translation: CASSAGGATSHSGNTIYF.

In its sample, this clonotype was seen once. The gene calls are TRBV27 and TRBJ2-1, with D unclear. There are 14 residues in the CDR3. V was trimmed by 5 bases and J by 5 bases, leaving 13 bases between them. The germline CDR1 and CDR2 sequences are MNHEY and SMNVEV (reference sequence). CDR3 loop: CASSRLTVHNEQFF. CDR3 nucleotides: TGTGCCAGCAGTCGTCTGACCGTTCACAATGAGCAGTTCTTC.

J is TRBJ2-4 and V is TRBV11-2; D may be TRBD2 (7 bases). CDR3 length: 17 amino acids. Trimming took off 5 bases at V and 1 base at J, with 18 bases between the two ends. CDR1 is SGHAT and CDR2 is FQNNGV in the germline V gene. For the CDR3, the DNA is TGTGCCAGCAGCGTCCCGGGGGGCGGCGGGGCCAAAAACATTCAGTACTTC. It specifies CASSVPGGGGAKNIQYF.

CDR3 DNA sequence: TGCGCCAGCAGCCCCGGGACTAGCGTCTCCTACGAGCAGTACTTC. Its translation is CASSPGTSVSYEQYF. The chain carries TRBV5-1 and TRBJ2-7, with 10 positions matching TRBD2. Per germline, CDR1 SGHRS and CDR2 YFSETQ. This CDR3 region has 15 residues. V lost 4 bases to trimming and J lost 0 bases; unmatched junction nucleotides: 4. Full variable domain (rest looked up from reference TRBV5-1 and TRBJ2-7): KAGVTQTPRYLIKTRGQQVTLSCSPISGHRSVSWYQQTPGQGLQFLFEYFSETQRNKGNFPGRFSGRQFSNSRSEMNVSTLELGDSALYLCASSPGTSVSYEQYFGPGTRLTVT.

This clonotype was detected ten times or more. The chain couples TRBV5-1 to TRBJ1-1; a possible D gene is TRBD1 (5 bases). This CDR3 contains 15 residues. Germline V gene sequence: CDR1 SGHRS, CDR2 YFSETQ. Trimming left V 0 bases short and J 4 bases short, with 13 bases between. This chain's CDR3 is CASSLAWGSGTEAFF. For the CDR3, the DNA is TGCGCCAGCAGCTTGGCCTGGGGCTCGGGCACTGAAGCTTTCTTT. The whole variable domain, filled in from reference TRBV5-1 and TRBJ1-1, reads KAGVTQTPRYLIKTRGQQVTLSCSPISGHRSVSWYQQTPGQGLQFLFEYFSETQRNKGNFPGRFSGRQFSNSRSEMNVSTLELGDSALYLCASSLAWGSGTEAFFGQGTRLTVV.

CDR3 DNA: TGTGCCACCAGTGTGGACACAGAGACCCAGTACTTC. Amino acid sequence: CATSVDTETQYF. The chain couples TRBV24-1 to TRBJ2-5; weak D call: TRBD1 (5 bases). Trimming took 5 bases from V and 4 from J, leaving 7 bases between them. The germline V gene encodes CDR1 KGHDR and CDR2 SFDVKD. The CDR3 contains 12 residues.

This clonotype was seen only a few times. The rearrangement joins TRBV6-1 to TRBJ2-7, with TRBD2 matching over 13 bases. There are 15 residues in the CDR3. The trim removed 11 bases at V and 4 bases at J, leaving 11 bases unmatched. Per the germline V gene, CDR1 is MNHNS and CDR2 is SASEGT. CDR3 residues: CAVTGKGLAGYEQYF. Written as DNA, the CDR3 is TGTGCCGTCACAGGGAAGGGACTAGCGGGGTACGAGCAGTACTTC.

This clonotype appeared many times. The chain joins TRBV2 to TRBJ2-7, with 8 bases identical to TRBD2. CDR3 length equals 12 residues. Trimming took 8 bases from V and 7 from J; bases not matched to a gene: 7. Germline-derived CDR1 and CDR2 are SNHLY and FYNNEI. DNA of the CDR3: TGTGCCAGCTCGGGAGGGAGGACGGAGCAGTACTTC. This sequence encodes CASSGGRTEQYF. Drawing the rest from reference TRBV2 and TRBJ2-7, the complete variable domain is EPEVTQTPSHQVTQMGQEVILRCVPISNHLYFYWYRQILGQKVEFLVSFYNNEISEKSEIFDDQFSVERPDGSNFTLKIRSTKLEDSAMYFCASSGGRTEQYFGPGTRLTVT.

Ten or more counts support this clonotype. The CDR3: CASSQGLDLSNYGYTF. In DNA, the CDR3 is TGTGCCAGCAGCCAAGGGCTGGATCTTTCTAACTATGGCTACACCTTC. This sequence joins TRBV4-2 and TRBJ1-2; D is unclear. Germline V gives CDR1 LGHNA, CDR2 YNFKEQ. The V gene lost 1 base and the J gene lost 0 bases, with 12 bases spanning the gap. The CDR3 consists of 16 residues.